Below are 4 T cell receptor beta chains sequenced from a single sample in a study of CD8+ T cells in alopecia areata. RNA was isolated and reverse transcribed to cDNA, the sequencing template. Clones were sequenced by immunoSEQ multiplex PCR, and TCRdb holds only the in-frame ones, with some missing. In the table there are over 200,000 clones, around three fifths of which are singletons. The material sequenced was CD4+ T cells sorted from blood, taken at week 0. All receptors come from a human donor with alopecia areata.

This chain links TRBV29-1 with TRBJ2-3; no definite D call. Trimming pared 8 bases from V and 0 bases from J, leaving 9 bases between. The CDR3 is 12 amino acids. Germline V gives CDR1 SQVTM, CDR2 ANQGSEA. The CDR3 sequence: CSIDSSTDTQYF. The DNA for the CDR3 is TGCAGCATAGACTCTAGCACAGATACGCAGTATTTT.

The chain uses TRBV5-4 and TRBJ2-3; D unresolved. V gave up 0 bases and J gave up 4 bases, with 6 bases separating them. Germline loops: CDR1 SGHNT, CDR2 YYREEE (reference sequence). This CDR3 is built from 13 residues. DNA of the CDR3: TGTGCCAGCAGCTTGGTGACCCCAGATACGCAGTATTTT. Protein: CASSLVTPDTQYF.

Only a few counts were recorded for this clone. The CDR3 loop reads CAWSPIKGSYTF. The CDR3 nucleotides read TGTGCCTGGAGTCCCATCAAGGGAAGCTACACCTTC. The chain combines TRBV30 with TRBJ1-2; D unresolved. The CDR3 is 12 amino acids. The V and J ends lost 2 bases and 9 bases respectively, with 13 bases between them. In germline, CDR1 is GTSNPN, CDR2 SVGIG (reference sequence).

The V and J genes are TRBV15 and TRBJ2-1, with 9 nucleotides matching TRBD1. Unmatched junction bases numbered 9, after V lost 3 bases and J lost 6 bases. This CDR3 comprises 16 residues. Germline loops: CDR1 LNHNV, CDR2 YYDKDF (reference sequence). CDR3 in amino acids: CATSRDAGTGSNEQFF. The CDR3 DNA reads TGTGCCACCAGCAGGGACGCCGGGACAGGGAGCAATGAGCAGTTCTTC. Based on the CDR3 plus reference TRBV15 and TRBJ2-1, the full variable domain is DAMVIQNPRYQVTQFGKPVTLSCSQTLNHNVMYWYQQKSSQAPKLLFHYYDKDFNNEADTPDNFQSRRPNTSFCFLDIRSPGLGDTAMYLCATSRDAGTGSNEQFFGPGTRLTVL.